This TCR beta chain was sequenced for a study of T cell responses to AZD1222 COVID-19 vaccine. The CDR3 is 12 residues long. V lost 7 bases, J lost 7 bases, and 11 bases lay in between. Profiling relied on immunoSEQ multiplex PCR, and the TCRdb table lists in-frame clones only, not all of them. The table lists around 80,000 clones, about four fifths of them singletons. Details on this clone: What it binds is unknown.

Points from the study as a whole: CD4 TCRs covered the whole spike, strongest at regions 160-218 and 743-854.

V and J are TRBV12-3 or TRBV12-4 and TRBJ1-5, with unresolved D. The receptor was derived from an adult who received the AZD1222 COVID-19 vaccine. Sequences were derived from peripheral blood, sampled 28 days after the second AZD1222 dose. The CDR3 loop reads CASTQSGQPQHF. CDR3 bases: TGTGCCAGCACCCAAAGCGGGCAGCCCCAGCATTTT.